These 32 T cell receptor beta chains were all obtained from the same sample, sequenced in a study of HIV-infected patients and healthy controls (dated 2014 in TCRdb). Library creation used 5' RACE. Sequencing was carried out with an Illumina MiSeq. Reverse transcription of 400 to 600 ng RNA was performed with SuperScript III using primers directed against the alpha and beta constant regions. Separate alpha and beta chain libraries were made by chain-specific third strand synthesis with multiplexing indices. TCRdb trimmed public reads at Q25 via fastp, called clones via MiXCR and kept in-frame beta chains. Rows are combined by CDR3 protein, so each entry shows the most common genes and DNA. The sample table contains about 15,000 distinct CDR3 sequences; only one count was recorded for around 12% of them. The top ten clonotypes cover approximately 40% of the sample. The study collected follow-up blood from HIV-infected patients roughly three months, about 14 weeks, after antiretroviral therapy began. Whole blood was used without cell fractionation, so all unsorted peripheral T cells were reflected in the repertoire.

The sequencing here drew on blood, taken during antiretroviral therapy. The receptors derive from an adult with HIV infection. The donor label of this sample is uncertain.

With respect to this clonotype: This may arise from a read error, as a much more abundant clone is one base away. The rearrangement links TRBV18 to TRBJ2-7, with TRBD2 matching 8 bases. V lost 7 bases to trimming and J lost 5 bases; unmatched junction nucleotides: 13. Germline V gene sequence: CDR1 KGHSH, CDR2 LQKENI. This CDR3 is 15 amino acids long. Here the CDR3 reads CASYPGTSGSDEQYF. CDR3 sequence (DNA): TGTGCCAGCTACCCCGGGACTAGTGGGTCTGACGAGCAGTACTTC.

As to this clonotype: A much larger clone differs by one base, so this may be a read error. The DNA for the CDR3 is TGTGCCAGCAGCTTTGGTACCGGGGAATTCAATGAGCAGATCTTC. Amino acids: CASSFGTGEFNEQIF. This chain joins TRBV5-5 and TRBJ2-1, with TRBD2 as a possible D gene (5 bases). The CDR3 loop spans 15 amino acids. Germline V gene data show CDR1 as SGHKS and CDR2 as YYEKEE (reference sequence). Looking up the rest from reference TRBV5-5 and TRBJ2-1 gives the full variable domain: DAGVTQSPTHLIKTRGQQVTLRCSPISGHKSVSWYQQVLGQGPQFIFQYYEKEERGRGNFPDRFSARQFPNYSSELNVNALLLGDSALYLCASSFGTGEFNEQIFGPGTRLTVL.

This clonotype was found many times. The V and J genes are TRBV12-3 or TRBV12-4 and TRBJ1-3, with a weak D call TRBD1 (5 bases). There are 14 residues in the CDR3. The germline V and J ends were trimmed by 3 bases and 1 base, with 7 bases remaining between them. CDR3 sequence: CASSFGGSGNTIYF. CDR3 DNA sequence: TGTGCCAGCAGTTTTGGGGGTTCTGGAAACACCATATATTTT.

This sequence joins TRBV6-5 and TRBJ2-3; D not resolved. The V and J ends lost 2 bases and 2 bases respectively, with 8 bases between them. This CDR3 contains 14 residues. Germline CDR1 reads MNHEY; CDR2 reads SVGAGI. The DNA of the CDR3 is TGTGCCAGCAGTTACCTTGCGGCCACAGATACGCAGTATTTT. It is translated as CASSYLAATDTQYF.

About this clonotype: This may come from a read error, since a much larger clone is one base off. The chain links TRBV7-6 to TRBJ1-1, with TRBD1 matching 8 bases. This CDR3 comprises 14 residues. The germline V gene has CDR1 SGHVS and CDR2 FNYEAQ. CDR3 sequence reads: CAGSVGQENTEAFF. In DNA, the CDR3 is TGTGCCGGCAGCGTGGGACAGGAGAACACTGAAGCTTTCTTT. Based on the CDR3 plus reference TRBV7-6 and TRBJ1-1, the full variable domain is GAGVSQSPRYKVTKRGQDVALRCDPISGHVSLYWYRQALGQGPEFLTYFNYEAQQDKSGLPNDRFSAERPEGSISTLTIQRTEQRDSAMYRCAGSVGQENTEAFFGQGTRLTVV.

There are a few counts of this clonotype. V and J are TRBV20-1 and TRBJ2-5, with 8 bases fitting TRBD1. The CDR3 runs to 15 residues. The germline V gene encodes CDR1 DFQATT and CDR2 SNEGSKA (reference sequence). The junction had 12 bases not matched to a gene; V was cut back by 6 bases and J by 3 bases. The CDR3, as DNA: TGCAGTGCCGGCCACCCAGGACAGGGTGAAGAGACCCAGTACTTC. Its translation is CSAGHPGQGEETQYF.

This clonotype has at least ten counts. The DNA of the CDR3 is TGTGCCACCAGCAGAGATTTAGGTTATAATTCACCCCTCCACTTT. Amino acid sequence: CATSRDLGYNSPLHF. The J gene is TRBJ1-6, the V gene TRBV15; D ambiguous. From germline, CDR1 is LNHNV and CDR2 YYDKDF (reference sequence). The V end lost 0 bases, the J end lost 4 bases, and 7 bases lay between the germline ends. CDR3 length: 15 residues.

J is TRBJ2-1 and V is TRBV29-1; unclear D gene. Germline loops: CDR1 SQVTM, CDR2 ANQGSEA. CDR3 length: 16 amino acids. V lost 0 bases, J lost 2 bases, and 14 bases lay in between. CDR3 nucleotide sequence: TGCAGCGTTGAAGATCTACTTTTGACTGCCTACAATGAGCAGTTCTTC. Protein product: CSVEDLLLTAYNEQFF.

Comment on this clonotype: The germline gene is not matched at one end of the junction; a read error may be the cause. The chain couples TRBV3-1 to TRBJ2-7; 9 bases match TRBD1. The CDR3 is 15 amino acids. CDR1 and CDR2 (germline): LGHDT, YNNKEL (reference sequence). The CDR3 DNA is TGTGCCAGCAGCCTTCCGGGACAGGGCTCCAACGAGCAGTACTTC. Translated, it gives CASSLPGQGSNEQYF.

This clonotype was recorded at least ten times. The chain links TRBV7-9 to TRBJ2-5; D is ambiguous. The CDR3 is 12 amino acids. Germline V gives CDR1 SEHNR, CDR2 FQNEAQ (reference sequence). Trimming cost V 4 bases and J 2 bases, with 5 bases left between them. This CDR3 reads CASSSGQETQYF. DNA for the CDR3: TGTGCCAGCAGCTCAGGACAAGAGACCCAGTACTTC.

V and J are TRBV7-6 and TRBJ1-2; D unresolved. CDR1 and CDR2 (germline): SGHVS, FNYEAQ. The CDR3 sequence is 14 residues long. V shed 1 base and J shed 4 bases, with 10 bases lying between them. For the CDR3, the DNA is TGTGCCAGCAGCTTAGGCAGCCCTTCCTATGGCTACACCTTC. Translated, it gives CASSLGSPSYGYTF.

At least ten counts were recorded for this clonotype. J is TRBJ2-7 and V is TRBV4-2; 10 nucleotides agree with TRBD2. The germline CDR1 and CDR2 sequences are LGHNA and YNFKEQ. Unmatched junction bases numbered 12, after V lost 4 bases and J lost 3 bases. The CDR3 length is 17 residues. The CDR3, as DNA: TGTGCCAGCAGCCTCCATCTCCGGCTAGCGGGAGTCTACGAGCAGTACTTC. It yields the protein CASSLHLRLAGVYEQYF.

This clonotype was counted ten times or more. J is TRBJ2-3 and V is TRBV27; a weak D match, TRBD2 (5 bases). Trimming took 2 bases from V and 4 from J, leaving 13 bases between them. Germline loops: CDR1 MNHEY, CDR2 SMNVEV (reference sequence). This CDR3 has 15 residues. CDR3 amino acids: CASSLKASWADTQYF. The DNA for the CDR3 is TGTGCCAGCAGTTTAAAGGCTAGCTGGGCAGATACGCAGTATTTT.

This clonotype was seen many times. J is TRBJ2-3 and V is TRBV18, with TRBD1 matching over 8 bases. Trimming took 5 bases from V and 0 from J; bases not matched to a gene: 7. The V gene's germline CDR1 is KGHSH and CDR2 LQKENI. The CDR3 is 16 residues long. CDR3 region: CASSALQGASTDTQYF. The CDR3 DNA follows: TGTGCCAGCTCAGCCCTCCAGGGGGCTAGCACAGATACGCAGTATTTT.

Only a few counts were recorded for this clonotype. The V and J genes are TRBV29-1 and TRBJ1-5, with D unresolved. CDR3 length equals 12 residues. CDR1 and CDR2 (germline): SQVTM, ANQGSEA. Trimming left V 4 bases short and J 4 bases short, with 8 bases between. The CDR3 here is CSVGSVNQPQHF. The CDR3 coding sequence is TGCAGCGTTGGGTCGGTAAATCAGCCCCAGCATTTT.

At least ten counts were recorded for this clonotype. The gene calls are TRBV5-1 and TRBJ1-2; the D gene is possibly TRBD1 (5 bases). Trimming stripped 0 bases from V and 2 bases from J, with 11 bases between. The CDR3 sequence is 15 residues long. Germline CDR1 and CDR2: SGHRS and YFSETQ. The DNA of the CDR3 is TGCGCCAGCAGCTTGGAACCGGGACTCAACTATGGCTACACCTTC. Translation: CASSLEPGLNYGYTF.

CDR3 coding DNA: TGCAGTGCTAGAGCGGGAGAGGGTACAGATACGCAGTATTTT. It yields the protein CSARAGEGTDTQYF. This sequence joins TRBV20-1 and TRBJ2-3, with a tentative D call TRBD2 (6 bases). Trimming removed 1 base at V and 3 bases at J, with 11 bases between. The CDR3 has 14 residues. CDR1 DFQATT and CDR2 SNEGSKA come from the germline V gene (reference sequence).

This clonotype showed up many times. This chain uses TRBV10-3 with TRBJ2-3, with D tentatively TRBD2 (5 bases). The CDR3 extends over 14 amino acids. V shed 10 bases and J shed 1 base, with 15 bases lying between them. Germline lookup yields CDR1 ENHRY and CDR2 SYGVKD. CDR3 DNA sequence: TGTGCCACCAATGTAGCGTCAGGCACAGATACGCAGTATTTT. This sequence encodes CATNVASGTDTQYF.

V usage is TRBV6-5 and J usage is TRBJ1-2; the D is unclear. V was trimmed by 4 bases and J by 4 bases, leaving 10 bases between them. Germline-derived CDR1 and CDR2 are MNHEY and SVGAGI. This CDR3 spans 13 amino acids. CDR3 protein: CASSWAAGYGYTF. The CDR3, as DNA: TGTGCCAGCAGTTGGGCGGCGGGCTATGGCTACACCTTC.

This clonotype was observed at least ten times. The chain recombines TRBV3-1 with TRBJ2-1, with a possible D match to TRBD1 (5 bases). The CDR3 is 15 residues long. Looked up from germline, CDR1 is LGHDT and CDR2 is YNNKEL (reference sequence). The V end lost 2 bases, the J end lost 7 bases, and 15 bases lay between the germline ends. Here the CDR3 reads CASSQTFQGRNEQFF. CDR3 nucleotide sequence: TGTGCCAGCAGCCAAACCTTCCAGGGCAGGAATGAGCAGTTCTTC.

This clonotype was seen more than once but under ten times. The CDR3 protein is CASSHDRGQTGELFF. The CDR3 DNA reads TGCGCCAGCAGCCACGACAGGGGGCAGACCGGGGAGCTGTTTTTT. V and J are TRBV5-1 and TRBJ2-2; TRBD1 matches 10 bases. There are 15 residues in the CDR3. Losses at the gene ends were 4 bases for V and 5 bases for J; bases not matched to a gene: 5. Germline V gene data show CDR1 as SGHRS and CDR2 as YFSETQ.

The table lists this clonotype with many counts. The chain has TRBV7-6 and TRBJ2-3; TRBD2 matches 7 bases. This CDR3 is 17 amino acids long. Germline V gives CDR1 SGHVS, CDR2 FNYEAQ. The J segment lost 2 bases and the V segment lost 1 base, leaving 9 bases of the junction unmatched. CDR3 protein: CASSLGGGRGTTDTQYF. CDR3 sequence (DNA): TGTGCCAGCAGCTTAGGGGGCGGGAGAGGAACCACAGATACGCAGTATTTT.

The sample holds many counts of this clonotype. The chain recombines TRBV4-1 with TRBJ2-2, with TRBD1 matching over 11 bases. The germline gives CDR1 MGHRA, CDR2 YSYEKL. The CDR3 consists of 15 residues. V shed 3 bases and J 5 bases; nucleotides not matched to a gene: 2. In DNA, the CDR3 is TGCGCCAGCAGCCAGGGACAGGGGGAAACCGGGGAGCTGTTTTTT. It yields the protein CASSQGQGETGELFF.

This clonotype has at least ten counts. CDR3 DNA sequence: TGTGCCACAAGGCCCACTGAACATCAAGAGACCCAGTACTTC. Residues: CATRPTEHQETQYF. The V call is TRBV10-3, the J call TRBJ2-5; D unresolved. This CDR3 has 14 residues. Germline V gene data show CDR1 as ENHRY and CDR2 as SYGVKD. The V gene lost 10 bases and the J gene lost 2 bases, with 17 bases spanning the gap.

This clonotype was counted many times. The V call is TRBV12-3 or TRBV12-4, the J call TRBJ2-4, with D tentatively TRBD1 (5 bases). This CDR3 has 16 amino acids. The V end lost 1 base, the J end lost 3 bases, and 13 bases lay between the germline ends. This CDR3 is CASSLVQGTNKNIQYF. The CDR3 DNA sequence: TGTGCCAGCAGTTTAGTTCAGGGTACTAACAAAAACATTCAGTACTTC.

This clonotype was seen many times. The chain couples TRBV20-1 to TRBJ2-5; 8 nucleotides match TRBD2. After removal of 0 bases from V and 2 bases from J, the junction contained 14 bases not matched to a gene. CDR1 and CDR2 from the germline V gene are DFQATT and SNEGSKA (reference sequence). The CDR3 contains 18 residues. For the CDR3, the DNA is TGCAGTGCTAGAGATAGAGGGGGAGTAGCGGGGCCGCAAGAGACCCAGTACTTC. This translates into CSARDRGGVAGPQETQYF.

The chain couples TRBV11-2 to TRBJ1-4, with 9 bases that match TRBD1. The CDR3 is 16 residues long. Germline lookup yields CDR1 SGHAT and CDR2 FQNNGV. The V and J ends lost 5 bases and 4 bases, in that order; junction bases with no gene match: 8. The CDR3 DNA sequence: TGTGCCAGCAGCCCTTGGACAGGGGCCGATAATGAAAAACTGTTTTTT. This encodes CASSPWTGADNEKLFF.

This clonotype came up a few times. This rearrangement joins TRBV6-5 to TRBJ2-5; TRBD2 aligns across 7 bases. Germline loops: CDR1 MNHEY, CDR2 SVGAGI. The CDR3 loop spans 15 amino acids. V shed 6 bases, J shed 5 bases, and the junction held 12 bases outside the gene matches. The CDR3, as DNA: TGTGCCAGCAGCTCTCTAGCGGCCGGGTGGGAGACCCAGTACTTC. Its protein is CASSSLAAGWETQYF.

This clonotype was detected ten times or more. V usage is TRBV7-9 and J usage is TRBJ2-3; 10 positions match TRBD1. V lost 3 bases and J lost 6; bases outside the gene matches: 9. Germline V lookup: CDR1 SEHNR, CDR2 FQNEAQ (reference sequence). The CDR3 is 16 residues long. The CDR3, as DNA: TGTGCCAGCAGCTTTTACACCGGGACAGGGGCCGATACGCAGTATTTT. This codes for CASSFYTGTGADTQYF.

This clonotype was counted at least ten times. The chain links TRBV5-1 to TRBJ1-1; D remains ambiguous. The length of the CDR3 is 14 residues. Germline CDR1 and CDR2: SGHRS and YFSETQ. V was clipped by 5 bases and J by 1 base, with 12 bases between them. The CDR3 DNA follows: TGCGCCAGCAGACCGGCCGAGGCGAACACTGAAGCTTTCTTT. Its translation is CASRPAEANTEAFF.

This clonotype was detected only a few times. The chain employs TRBV20-1 and TRBJ1-1; the match to TRBD1 covers 12 bases. The CDR3 runs to 15 residues. The V gene's germline CDR1 is DFQATT and CDR2 SNEGSKA (reference sequence). The V gene end was trimmed by 6 bases and the J gene end by 7 bases; junction bases not matched to a gene: 12. CDR3 nucleotide sequence: TGCAGTGCGATACGAGGGACAGGGGGCCATAATGAAGCTTTCTTT. Translated, it gives CSAIRGTGGHNEAFF.

This clonotype was picked up many times. The chain joins TRBV5-5 to TRBJ2-1; 8 bases line up with TRBD1. Germline CDR1 reads SGHKS; CDR2 reads YYEKEE (reference sequence). Trimming took 3 bases from V and 3 from J; bases not matched to a gene: 5. The CDR3 totals 15 residues. CDR3 amino acids: CASSSGTGDYNEQFF. CDR3 bases: TGTGCCAGCAGCTCCGGGACAGGCGACTACAATGAGCAGTTCTTC.